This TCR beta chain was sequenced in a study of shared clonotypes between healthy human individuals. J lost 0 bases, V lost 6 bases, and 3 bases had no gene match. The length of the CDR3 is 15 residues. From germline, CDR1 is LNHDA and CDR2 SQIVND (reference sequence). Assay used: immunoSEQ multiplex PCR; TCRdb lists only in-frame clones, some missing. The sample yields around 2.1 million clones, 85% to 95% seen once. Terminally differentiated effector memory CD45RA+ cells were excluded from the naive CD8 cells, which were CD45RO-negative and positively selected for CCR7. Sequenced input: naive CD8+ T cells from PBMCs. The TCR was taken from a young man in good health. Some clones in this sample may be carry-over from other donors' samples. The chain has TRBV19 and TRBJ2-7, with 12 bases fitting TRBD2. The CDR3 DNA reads TGTGCCAGTAGCCGGACTAGCGGGACCTCCTACGAGCAGTACTTC. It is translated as CASSRTSGTSYEQYF.